This T cell receptor (beta chain) was found in a study of identical twins. It was template switching that added a universal primer site, and there were unique molecular identifiers on the cDNA. TCRdb independently ran MiXCR on the 5' RACE reads; one entry per CDR3 protein. The table has about 890,000 distinct CDR3 sequences, roughly an eighth seen once. The CDR3 length is 15 residues. Germline trimming cut 4 bases from V and 5 bases from J; bases unmatched to any gene: 8. The germline CDR1 and CDR2 sequences are LNHNV and YYDKDF (reference sequence). Another study also made use of these data, one on yellow fever vaccine responses in identical twins.

The sequenced sample consisted of PBMCs. The chain links TRBV15 to TRBJ2-5, with 9 bases lining up with TRBD2. The TCR sequence derives from a woman younger than 30 in good health. Here the CDR3 DNA reads TGTGCCACCAGCACTTTAGCGGGAGATAGGGAGACCCAGTACTTC. Its protein product is CATSTLAGDRETQYF.